This TCR beta chain was documented in a study of blood T cells in healthy people across ages. Germline V gene data show CDR1 as ENHRY and CDR2 as SYGVKD. The CDR3 length is 13 residues. For the second PCR, which ran for about 6 to 11 cycles, a sample-barcoded 5' primer and a J-beta primer mix were used. A single record per CDR3 protein comes from TCRdb applying MiXCR to the 5' RACE reads. The top ten clones hold 15% to 19% of a sample with hundreds of thousands of distinct CDR3 sequences, roughly 31% of them seen once. With respect to this clonotype: A much larger clone lies one base from this, so it may be a read error.

This TCR was sampled from a woman of 80 years or more in good health. This chain links TRBV10-3 with TRBJ1-2; D gene unclear. The sample taken for sequencing was blood. CDR3 nucleotides: TGTGCCATCAGTGCCGACCCGAACTGTGGCTACACCTTC. Residues: CAISADPNCGYTF.